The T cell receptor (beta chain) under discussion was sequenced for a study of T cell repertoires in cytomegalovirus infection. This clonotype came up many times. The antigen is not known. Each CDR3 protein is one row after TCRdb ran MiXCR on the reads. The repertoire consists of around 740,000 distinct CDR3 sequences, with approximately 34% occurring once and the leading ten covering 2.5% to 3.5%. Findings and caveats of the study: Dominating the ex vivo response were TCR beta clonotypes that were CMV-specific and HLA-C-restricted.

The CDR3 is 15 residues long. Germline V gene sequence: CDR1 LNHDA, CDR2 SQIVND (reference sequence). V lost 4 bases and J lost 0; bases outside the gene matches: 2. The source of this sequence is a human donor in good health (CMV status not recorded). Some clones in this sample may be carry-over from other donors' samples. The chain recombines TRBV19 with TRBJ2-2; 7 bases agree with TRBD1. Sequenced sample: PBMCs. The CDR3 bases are TGTGCCAGTAGTACGGGACAGACGAACACCGGGGAGCTGTTTTTT. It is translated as CASSTGQTNTGELFF.